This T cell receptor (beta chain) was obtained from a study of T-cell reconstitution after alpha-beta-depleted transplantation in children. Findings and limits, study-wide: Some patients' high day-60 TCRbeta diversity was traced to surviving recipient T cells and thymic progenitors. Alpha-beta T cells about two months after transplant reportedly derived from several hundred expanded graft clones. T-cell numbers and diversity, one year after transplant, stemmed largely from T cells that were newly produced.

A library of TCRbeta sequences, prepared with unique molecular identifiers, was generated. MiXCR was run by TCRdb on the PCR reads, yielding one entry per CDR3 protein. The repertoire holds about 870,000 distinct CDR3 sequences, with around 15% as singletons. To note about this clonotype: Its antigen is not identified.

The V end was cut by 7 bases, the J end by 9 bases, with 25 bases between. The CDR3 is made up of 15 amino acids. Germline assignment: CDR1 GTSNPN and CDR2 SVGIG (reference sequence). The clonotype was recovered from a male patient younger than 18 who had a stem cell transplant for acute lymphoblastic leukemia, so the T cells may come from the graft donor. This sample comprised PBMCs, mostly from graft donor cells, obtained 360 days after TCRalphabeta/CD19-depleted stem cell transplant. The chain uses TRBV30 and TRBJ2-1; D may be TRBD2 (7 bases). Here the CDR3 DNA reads TGTGCCTCCGACCAGGGCGGGAGCAGGGGTCTTGAGCAGTTCTTC. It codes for CASDQGGSRGLEQFF.